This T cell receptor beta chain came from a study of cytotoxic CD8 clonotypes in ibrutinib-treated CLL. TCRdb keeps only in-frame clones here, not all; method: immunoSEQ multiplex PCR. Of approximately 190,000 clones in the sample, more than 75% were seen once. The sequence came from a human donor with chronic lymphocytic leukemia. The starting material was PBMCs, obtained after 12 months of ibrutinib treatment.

The CDR3 loop reads CATTGVGGAGNTIYF. CDR3 DNA: TGTGCCACCACCGGGGTGGGAGGAGCGGGAAACACCATATATTTT. V usage is TRBV2 and J usage is TRBJ1-3; D remains unclear. This CDR3 has 15 amino acids. Trimming removed 10 bases from V and 4 bases from J, with 20 bases in between. The germline gives CDR1 SNHLY, CDR2 FYNNEI.